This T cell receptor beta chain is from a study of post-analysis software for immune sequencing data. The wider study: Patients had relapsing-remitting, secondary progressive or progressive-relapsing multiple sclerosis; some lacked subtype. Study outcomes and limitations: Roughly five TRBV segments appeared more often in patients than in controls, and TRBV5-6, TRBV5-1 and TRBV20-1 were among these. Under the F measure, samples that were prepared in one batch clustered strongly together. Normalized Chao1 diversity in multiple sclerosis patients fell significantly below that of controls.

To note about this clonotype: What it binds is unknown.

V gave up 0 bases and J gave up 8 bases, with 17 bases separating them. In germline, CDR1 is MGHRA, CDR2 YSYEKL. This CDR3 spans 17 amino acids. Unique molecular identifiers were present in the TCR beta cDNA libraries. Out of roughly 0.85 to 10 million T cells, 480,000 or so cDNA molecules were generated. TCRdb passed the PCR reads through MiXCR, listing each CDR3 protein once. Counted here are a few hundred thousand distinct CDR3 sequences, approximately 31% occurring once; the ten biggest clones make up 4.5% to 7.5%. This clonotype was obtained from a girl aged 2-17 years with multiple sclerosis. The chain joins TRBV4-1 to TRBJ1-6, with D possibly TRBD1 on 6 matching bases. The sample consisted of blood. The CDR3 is CASSQDRAGVVDSPLHF. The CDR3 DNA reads TGCGCCAGCAGCCAAGATAGGGCAGGGGTAGTGGATTCACCCCTCCACTTT.